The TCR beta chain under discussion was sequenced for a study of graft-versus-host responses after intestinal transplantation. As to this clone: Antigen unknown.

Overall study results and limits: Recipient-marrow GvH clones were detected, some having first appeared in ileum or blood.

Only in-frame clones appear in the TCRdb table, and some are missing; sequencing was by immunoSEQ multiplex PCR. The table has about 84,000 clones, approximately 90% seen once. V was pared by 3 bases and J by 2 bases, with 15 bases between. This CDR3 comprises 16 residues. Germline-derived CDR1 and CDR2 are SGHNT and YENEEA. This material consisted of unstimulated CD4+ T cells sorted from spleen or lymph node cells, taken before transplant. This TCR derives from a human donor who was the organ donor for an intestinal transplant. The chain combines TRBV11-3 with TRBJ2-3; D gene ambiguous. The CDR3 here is CASSFPERPLTDTQYF. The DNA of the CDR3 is TGTGCCAGCAGCTTTCCTGAGCGCCCACTCACAGATACGCAGTATTTT.